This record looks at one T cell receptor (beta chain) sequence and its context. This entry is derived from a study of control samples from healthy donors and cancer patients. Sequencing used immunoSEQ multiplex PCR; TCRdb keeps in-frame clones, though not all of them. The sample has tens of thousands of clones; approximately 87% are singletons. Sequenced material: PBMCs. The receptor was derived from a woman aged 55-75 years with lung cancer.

CDR3 residues: CASSLASTRGETQYF. In nucleotides, the CDR3 is TGTGCCAGCAGCTTAGCCTCAACTAGAGGGGAGACCCAGTACTTC. This rearrangement joins TRBV11-1 to TRBJ2-5; TRBD2 might be the D (5 bases). Germline V gives CDR1 SGHAT, CDR2 FQDESV (reference sequence). CDR3 length equals 15 residues. Between the trimmed V and J ends, which lost 0 bases and 5 bases, there was a span of 13 bases.